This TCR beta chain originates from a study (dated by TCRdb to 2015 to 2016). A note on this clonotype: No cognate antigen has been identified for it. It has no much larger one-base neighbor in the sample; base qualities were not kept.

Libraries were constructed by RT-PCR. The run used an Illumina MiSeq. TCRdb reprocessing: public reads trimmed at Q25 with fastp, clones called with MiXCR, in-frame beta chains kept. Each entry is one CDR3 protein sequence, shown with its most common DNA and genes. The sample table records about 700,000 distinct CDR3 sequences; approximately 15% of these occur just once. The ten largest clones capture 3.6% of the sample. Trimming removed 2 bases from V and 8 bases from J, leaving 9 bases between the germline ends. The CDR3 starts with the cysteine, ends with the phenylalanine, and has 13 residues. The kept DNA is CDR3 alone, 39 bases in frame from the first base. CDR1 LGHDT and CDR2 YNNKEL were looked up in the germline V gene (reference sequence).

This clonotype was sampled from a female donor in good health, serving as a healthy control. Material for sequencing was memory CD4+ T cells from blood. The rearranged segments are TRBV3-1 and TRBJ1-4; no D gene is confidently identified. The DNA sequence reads TGTGCCAGCAGCCAAAGGGAACTGGAAAAACTGTTTTTT. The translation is CASSQRELEKLFF.